The present entry profiles one TCR beta chain with its context. Its antigen target is currently unknown. The input lacks base qualities; no much larger clone sits a single base away. For CDR1 and CDR2, the germline V gene lists SGDLS and YYNGEE. The CDR3, from cysteine to phenylalanine, totals 15 residues. The sequence is cut down to CDR3 DNA, 45 bases in frame from base 1. V and J are trimmed by 5 bases and 0 bases, and the gene matches miss 5 bases of the junction. The cohort consisted of some 730 healthy bone marrow donors. All cohort members were sampled while nominally healthy, although unrecorded immune exposures were likely present. The donor was CMV seronegative and belonged to the group of approximately 320 seronegative cohort members. A peripheral blood sample was collected from each donor, and TCR beta sequencing was performed on peripheral blood mononuclear cells. Genomic DNA extraction from the blood cell samples was performed with the Qiagen DNeasy Blood Extraction Kit.

Libraries came from the immunoSEQ multiplex PCR assay. For the multiplex PCR, a mixture combining 60 forward primers for TCR Vbeta segments and 13 reverse primers for TCR Jbeta segments was used. The CDR3 region of rearranged TCR beta genes was amplified from genomic DNA by a multiplex PCR assay. On the Illumina HiSeq System, the amplified TCR beta libraries were sequenced as 87-base-pair reads. The authors processed their data as follows. Across the 670 or so repertoires, a later analysis counted 78 million or so unique TCR beta chains, 9.5 million to 12 million of which were shared by at least two donors. A nearest-neighbor algorithm error-corrected the raw reads and collapsed the reads into unique sequences, merging closely related sequences to remove PCR and sequencing errors. To assign V, D and J gene segments, CDR3 sequences were aligned to IMGT reference sequences. For a sequence to be retained, at least a six-nucleotide match to both a V gene segment and a J gene segment was required. Rearrangements were classified as productive when the CDR3 lacked stop codons and remained in frame with V and J, and all other rearrangements were classified as non-productive. CDR3 was defined by IMGT convention, running from the second conserved V-encoded cysteine to the conserved J-encoded phenylalanine. The earlier analysis of some 540 of the donors excluded any sequence lacking an unambiguous match to a single V gene segment. An earlier analysis of fewer than 750 of the donors called V segments functional above 56.7% productive rearrangements and segregating when the between-donor standard deviation exceeded 5%. A statistical classification framework was built for diagnosing cytomegalovirus status from the catalog of TCR beta chain sequences. In a later analysis, V and J genes were assigned by comparing TCR nucleotide sequences against IMGT/GENE-DB human TR gene sequences. Using the TCRdist pipeline, a later analysis assigned CDR3 sequences along with most-parsimonious VDJ recombination scenarios. A later analysis defined each TCR beta chain by its CDR3 amino acid sequence plus V-gene family, and excluded reads lacking a unique V-gene family. A later analysis removed several hundred highly shared, low-generation-probability nucleotide sequences to deal with suspected cross-contamination and a sequencing artifact. For each public chain, a later analysis derived a clonal expansion index from normalized ranks of inferred template counts within each repertoire. In a later analysis, generation probabilities were computed with a VDJ recombination model fitted to out-of-frame rearrangements, and the resulting probabilities were checked against IGoR. In a later analysis, hypergeometric tests were used to score TCR-TCR, TCR-HLA and TCR-CMV co-occurrence, with a repertoire-size bias correction applied to TCR pairs. A later analysis estimated false discovery rates by permuting HLA or CMV assignments 20 times. A later analysis grouped co-occurring TCRs with DBSCAN, adding TCRdist sequence similarity when clustering within HLA-allele-positive subsets. Repertoires with fewer than 30,000 or more than 120,000 public chains were left out of co-occurrence clustering, as were about five repertoires with anomalous nucleotide sharing. TCRdb took over this immuneACCESS table, retaining in-frame rearrangements with V and J assigned. Such tables are incomplete; in checked studies, under half of the missing clones stem from an unresolved V gene, and the remainder is unexplained. From that table come the V and J calls and clone size; the DNA was used to work out D and trimming. For this sample there are under 150,000 clones; about 76% appear just once. Of the sample, 0.7% is held by the ten largest clones.

These data come from a study of cytomegalovirus exposure and HLA in healthy donors (dated by TCRdb to about 2017). Broadly, across the study: According to an earlier analysis of several hundred of the donors, 150 million to 200 million T cells yielded over 100 million unique TCR beta sequences and roughly 280 Gb of sequence data. An early release that covered some 630 HLA-typed donors contained approximately 300 gigabases of sequencing data and 70 million to 100 million unique TCR sequences. Of the roughly 410 genotyped donors, 70% to 90% were placed in the genetic ancestry cluster associated with self-reported Caucasian donors. The aim of the study was to test whether cataloging public T cell receptors could identify signatures of past pathogen exposure. The study used immunosequencing to profile the T cell repertoires of 670 or so subjects and linked those repertoires to cytomegalovirus serostatus. A separate validation cohort of 90 to 150 different subjects was used in addition to the 666-subject first cohort. The study combined high-throughput TCR immunosequencing, statistical association of individual TCRs with disease status, and machine learning to predict cytomegalovirus infection status. In a later analysis, previously published TCR beta repertoires from 500 to 750 donors were re-analyzed and high-resolution HLA genotyping was added so that TCR occurrence patterns could be studied. Rather than drawing on any new phenotypic data, the later analysis identified candidate immune exposures from TCR beta sequences and the way those sequences occurred across donors. An earlier analysis of fewer than 700 of the donors applied high-throughput TCR beta sequencing to assess whether each TCR beta V gene segment acted as functional or pseudogenic. Donor age, sex, ethnicity and CMV serostatus were compiled alongside the repertoire data. A later genetic analysis took genome-wide SNP genotypes for 398 of the 666 donors and used that subset as a discovery cohort. Every repertoire in the discovery cohort had been generated on one and the same sequencing platform. Class I and class II HLA loci were covered by the typing at four-digit resolution. Typing coverage differed by locus: A, B, C, DRB1 and DQB1 were typed in about 629-630 donors, DQA1 in 500 to 550, DPA1 in roughly 590, and DPB1 in 450 to 480. A handful of DR-DQ haplotypes were treated as single units for association and clustering because of strong linkage in the cohort. Among 350 to 400 genotyped donors of the cohort, an average of 235,054 unique TCR beta nucleotide sequences were sequenced per donor, about a sixth of them non-productive.

The full study reports these points: In a later analysis, TCR association rates were found to vary across HLA loci, with the most associated TCRs seen for DRB1 alleles and the fewest for HLA-C alleles. Some IMGT-functional V segments, including TRBV6-2 and TRBV6-3, could not be told apart with the 87-base-pair reads, so those segments were excluded. Strong co-occurrence of HLA alleles, especially DR and DQ, made assigning TCR associations to individual alleles difficult. A cluster of highly shared sequence variants was judged likely to represent a technical artifact of the sequencing pipeline. Immune exposure information for the cohort was limited to CMV serostatus. Because counts were too low, about 17 rarely observed V segments, including chromosome 9 orphons, were excluded from the earlier analysis of about 500 of the donors. A later genetic analysis associated a missense DCLRE1C variant with V-gene and J-gene trimming of TCR beta chains, and an independent cohort replicated the association. In a later analysis, several top co-occurrence clusters were reported to appear linked to parvovirus B19, influenza, CMV and Epstein-Barr virus. A further reported finding was that TCR beta sequences accurately predicted the HLA-A and HLA-B alleles for most subjects in the first cohort. A later analysis associated around 16,000 TCR beta sequences with specific HLA alleles at a false discovery rate of 0.05. The presence/absence analyses assumed that sequencing depth was roughly uniform across donors, and that assumption may not be true. The cohort was sequenced for TCR beta chains only, and without alpha or paired-chain data the features that could be detected were limited. Linkage disequilibrium might explain the correlated functional status among segregating V segments, but an unknown experimental factor could not be excluded. Most CMV-associated TCR beta chains appeared to be HLA-restricted in a later analysis, and the HLA associations seemed to be driven largely by CMV exposure. Compared with the roughly 720-donor mean, donors in an Asian-associated ancestry cluster had fewer N-insertions in productive TCRs, according to a later genetic analysis. In a later analysis, HLA-associated TCR beta chains were found to be more clonally expanded and to have lower generation probabilities than equally common non-associated chains. In an earlier analysis of some 540 of the donors, most TCR beta V segments appeared in productive rearrangements about 90% or about 30% of the time, broadly matching IMGT annotations. Three of the identified cytomegalovirus-associated TCR beta chains were confirmed in vitro to be specific for cytomegalovirus antigens. Because HLA typing was unavailable for some donors at each locus, only the typed subset was used in association tests. The classifier was reported to diagnose cytomegalovirus status with high specificity and sensitivity in both the original and validation cohorts. According to the authors, the approach could potentially be generalized to other disease states and immunological phenotypes. A total of about 150 TCR beta chains were listed by the study as associated with cytomegalovirus. Most TCR sequences were seen in very few donors, while some public TCRs were found in many individuals.

The sequencing sample was made of PBMCs. The chain couples TRBV9 to TRBJ1-5, with TRBD1 identical over 7 junction bases. This sequence was found in a young man in good health and CMV-seronegative. The CDR3 region: CASSYDRDSNQPQHF. The nucleotide sequence is TGTGCCAGCAGTTACGACAGGGATAGCAATCAGCCCCAGCATTTT.